This TCR beta chain was captured in a study of CD8 T cells in ankylosing spondylitis. Study results and limitations: Apparently characteristic of ankylosing spondylitis blood was a TCR beta motif (under ten highly homologous variants).

TCRdb used MiXCR to reprocess the 5' RACE reads, holding one entry per CDR3 protein. Seen here are around 210,000 distinct CDR3 sequences, roughly 8.2% observed once, and the top ten hold around 4.9%. This clonotype has ten or more counts. What it binds is unknown. The TCR sequence derives from a female donor with ankylosing spondylitis or in good health (not recorded which). The sequenced sample was blood, either unsorted or a sorted T cell fraction (not recorded which).

The chain's CDR3 is CSARDRLAGGGGQETQYF. CDR3 nucleotide sequence: TGCAGTGCTAGAGATCGGCTAGCGGGAGGAGGGGGCCAAGAGACCCAGTACTTC. The rearrangement links TRBV20-1 to TRBJ2-5; 11 bases are a match to TRBD2. The germline CDR1 and CDR2 sequences are DFQATT and SNEGSKA (reference sequence). The ends lost 0 bases at V and 1 base at J; junction bases unmatched: 10. There are 18 residues in the CDR3.